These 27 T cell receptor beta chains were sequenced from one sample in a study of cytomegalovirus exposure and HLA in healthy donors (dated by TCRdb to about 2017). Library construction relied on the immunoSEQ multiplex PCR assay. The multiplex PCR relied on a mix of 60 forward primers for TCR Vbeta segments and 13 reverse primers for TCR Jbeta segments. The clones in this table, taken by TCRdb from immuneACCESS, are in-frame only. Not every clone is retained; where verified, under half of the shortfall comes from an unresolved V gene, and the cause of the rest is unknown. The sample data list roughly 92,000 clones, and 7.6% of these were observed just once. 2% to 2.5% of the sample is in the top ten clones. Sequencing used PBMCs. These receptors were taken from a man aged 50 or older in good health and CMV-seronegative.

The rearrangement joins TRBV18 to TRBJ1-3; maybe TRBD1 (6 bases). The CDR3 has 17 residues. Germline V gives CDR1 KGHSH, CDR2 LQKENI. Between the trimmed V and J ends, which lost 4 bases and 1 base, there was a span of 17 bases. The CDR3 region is CASSLSPGARSGNTIYF. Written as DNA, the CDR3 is TGTGCCAGCTCACTATCCCCAGGGGCGCGTTCTGGAAACACCATATATTTT.

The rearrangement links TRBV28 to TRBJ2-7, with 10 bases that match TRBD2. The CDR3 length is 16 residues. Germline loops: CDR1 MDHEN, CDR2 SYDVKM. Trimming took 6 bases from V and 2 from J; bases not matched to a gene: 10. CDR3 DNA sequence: TGTGCCAGCAGCAGCGGGGGGGTTGGTAGGCCCTACGAGCAGTACTTC. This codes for CASSSGGVGRPYEQYF.

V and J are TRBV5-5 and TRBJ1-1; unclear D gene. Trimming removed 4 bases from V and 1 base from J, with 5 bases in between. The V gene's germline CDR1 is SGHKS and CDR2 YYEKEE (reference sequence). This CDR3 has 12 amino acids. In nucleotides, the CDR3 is TGTGCCAGCAGCCCAGGGAACACTGAAGCTTTCTTT. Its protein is CASSPGNTEAFF.

CDR3 DNA: TGCGCCAGCAGCTTGGCGGGGGATAGCAATCAGCCCCAGCATTTT. It codes for CASSLAGDSNQPQHF. V usage is TRBV5-1 and J usage is TRBJ1-5; weak D call: TRBD1 (5 bases). The V gene lost 0 bases and the J gene lost 0 bases, with 7 bases spanning the gap. Germline V CDR1 and CDR2: SGHRS, YFSETQ. CDR3 size: 15 residues.

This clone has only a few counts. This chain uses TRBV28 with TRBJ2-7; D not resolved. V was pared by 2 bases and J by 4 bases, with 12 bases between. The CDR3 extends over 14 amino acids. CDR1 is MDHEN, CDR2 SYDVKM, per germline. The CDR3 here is CASSLRRVGYEQYF. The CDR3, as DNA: TGTGCCAGCAGTTTACGCCGGGTTGGGTACGAGCAGTACTTC. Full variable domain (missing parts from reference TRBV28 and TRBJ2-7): DVKVTQSSRYLVKRTGEKVFLECVQDMDHENMFWYRQDPGLGLRLIYFSYDVKMKEKGDIPEGYSVSREKKERFSLILESASTNQTSMYLCASSLRRVGYEQYFGPGTRLTVT.

The CDR3: CASSVAAGGTNTGELFF. The CDR3 DNA is TGTGCCAGCAGCGTAGCAGCGGGAGGGACGAACACCGGGGAGCTGTTTTTT. The chain is built from TRBV9 and TRBJ2-2; 10 nucleotides line up with TRBD2. The germline gives CDR1 SGDLS, CDR2 YYNGEE. The CDR3 is 17 residues long. Trimming took 0 bases from V and 0 from J; bases not matched to a gene: 2.

The CDR3 DNA sequence: TGTGCCAGCAGCTGGACAGGGGGCCCCGCTAATGAAAAACTGTTTTTT. Translating it yields CASSWTGGPANEKLFF. The chain carries TRBV5-6 and TRBJ1-4, with TRBD1 matching over 11 bases. CDR1 is SGHDT and CDR2 is YYEEEE in the germline V gene. The length of the CDR3 is 16 residues. After removal of 3 bases from V and 3 bases from J, the junction contained 4 bases not matched to a gene.

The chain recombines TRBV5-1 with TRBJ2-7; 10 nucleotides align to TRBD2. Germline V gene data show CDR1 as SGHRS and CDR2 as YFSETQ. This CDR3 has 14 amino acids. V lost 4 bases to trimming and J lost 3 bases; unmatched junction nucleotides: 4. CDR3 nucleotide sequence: TGCGCCAGCAGCCCCGGGACTAGCGTCTACGAGCAGTACTTC. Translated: CASSPGTSVYEQYF.

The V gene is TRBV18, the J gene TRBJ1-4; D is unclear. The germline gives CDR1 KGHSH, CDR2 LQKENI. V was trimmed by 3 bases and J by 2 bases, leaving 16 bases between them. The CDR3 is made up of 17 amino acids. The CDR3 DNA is TGTGCCAGCTCACCTACGAGGAATTTGTATACTAATGAAAAACTGTTTTTT. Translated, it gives CASSPTRNLYTNEKLFF. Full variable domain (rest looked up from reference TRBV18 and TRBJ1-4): NAGVMQNPRHLVRRRGQEARLRCSPMKGHSHVYWYRQLPEEGLKFMVYLQKENIIDESGMPKERFSAEFPKEGPSILRIQQVVRGDSAAYFCASSPTRNLYTNEKLFFGSGTQLSVL.

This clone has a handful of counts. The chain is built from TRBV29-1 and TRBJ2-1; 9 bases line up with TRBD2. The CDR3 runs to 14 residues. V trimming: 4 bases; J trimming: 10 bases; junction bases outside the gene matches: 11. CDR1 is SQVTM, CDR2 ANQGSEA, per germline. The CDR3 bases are TGCAGCGTTGTTATAGCGGGGGCTATAAGGGAGCAGTTCTTC. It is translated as CSVVIAGAIREQFF.

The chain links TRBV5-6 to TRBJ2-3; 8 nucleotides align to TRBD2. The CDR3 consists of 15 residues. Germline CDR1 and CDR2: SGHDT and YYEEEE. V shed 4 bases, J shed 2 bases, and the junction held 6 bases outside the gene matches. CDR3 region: CASSVGLGDTDTQYF. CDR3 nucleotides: TGTGCCAGCAGCGTGGGACTAGGGGACACAGATACGCAGTATTTT.

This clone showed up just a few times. CDR3 region: CASSLPPRGGYTF. The DNA for the CDR3 is TGTGCCAGCAGCTTGCCACCCCGAGGCGGCTACACCTTC. This rearrangement joins TRBV5-4 to TRBJ1-2; D is unresolved. The CDR3 contains 13 residues. CDR1 SGHNT and CDR2 YYREEE come from the germline V gene (reference sequence). The V and J ends lost 1 base and 8 bases respectively, with 12 bases between them.

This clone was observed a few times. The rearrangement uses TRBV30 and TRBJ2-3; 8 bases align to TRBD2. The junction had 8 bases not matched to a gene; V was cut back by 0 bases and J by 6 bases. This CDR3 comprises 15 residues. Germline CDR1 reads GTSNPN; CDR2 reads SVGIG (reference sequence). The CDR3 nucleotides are TGTGCCTGGAGTGTACCGGGACTAGTTTCGGATACGCAGTATTTT. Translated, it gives CAWSVPGLVSDTQYF.

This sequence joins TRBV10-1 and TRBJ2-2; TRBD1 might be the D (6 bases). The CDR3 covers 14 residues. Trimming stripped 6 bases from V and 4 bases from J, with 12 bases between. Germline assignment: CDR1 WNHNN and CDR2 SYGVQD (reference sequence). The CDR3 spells CASRSGGSTGELFF. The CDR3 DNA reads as TGCGCCAGCAGATCTGGGGGCAGCACCGGGGAGCTGTTTTTT.

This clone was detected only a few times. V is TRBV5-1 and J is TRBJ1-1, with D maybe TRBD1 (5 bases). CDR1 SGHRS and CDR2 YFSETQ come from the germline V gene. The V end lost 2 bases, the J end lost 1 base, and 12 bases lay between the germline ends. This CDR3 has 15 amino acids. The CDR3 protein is CASSFSGLRNTEAFF. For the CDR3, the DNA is TGCGCCAGCAGCTTTTCGGGACTTCGGAACACTGAAGCTTTCTTT.

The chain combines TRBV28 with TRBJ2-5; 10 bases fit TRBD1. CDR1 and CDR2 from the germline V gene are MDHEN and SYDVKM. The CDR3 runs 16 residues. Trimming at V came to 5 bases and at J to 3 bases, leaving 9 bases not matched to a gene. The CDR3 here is CASSGYGTGDKETQYF. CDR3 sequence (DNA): TGTGCCAGCAGTGGTTACGGGACAGGGGATAAAGAGACCCAGTACTTC.

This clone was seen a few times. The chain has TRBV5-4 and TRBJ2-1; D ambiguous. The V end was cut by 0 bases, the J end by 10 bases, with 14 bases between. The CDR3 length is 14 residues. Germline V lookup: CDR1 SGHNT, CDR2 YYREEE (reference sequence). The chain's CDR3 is CASSLGSRVREQFF. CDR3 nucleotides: TGTGCCAGCAGCTTGGGTTCACGAGTACGCGAGCAGTTCTTC. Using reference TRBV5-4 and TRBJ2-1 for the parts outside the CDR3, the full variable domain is ETGVTQSPTHLIKTRGQQVTLRCSSQSGHNTVSWYQQALGQGPQFIFQYYREEENGRGNFPPRFSGLQFPNYSSELNVNALELDDSALYLCASSLGSRVREQFFGPGTRLTVL.

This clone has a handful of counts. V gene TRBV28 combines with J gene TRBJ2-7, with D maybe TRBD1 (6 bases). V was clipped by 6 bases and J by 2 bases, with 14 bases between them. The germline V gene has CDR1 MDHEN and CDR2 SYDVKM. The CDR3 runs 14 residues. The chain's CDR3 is CASRTRTGPYEQYF. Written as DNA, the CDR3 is TGTGCCAGCAGGACTCGTACAGGGCCCTACGAGCAGTACTTC.

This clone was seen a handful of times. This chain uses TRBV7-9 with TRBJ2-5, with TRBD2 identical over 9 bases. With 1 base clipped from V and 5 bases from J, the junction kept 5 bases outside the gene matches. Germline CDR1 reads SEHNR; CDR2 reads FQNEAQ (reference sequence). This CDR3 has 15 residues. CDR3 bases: TGTGCCAGCAGCTTAGTTCTAGCGGGAAAGGAGACCCAGTACTTC. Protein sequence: CASSLVLAGKETQYF.

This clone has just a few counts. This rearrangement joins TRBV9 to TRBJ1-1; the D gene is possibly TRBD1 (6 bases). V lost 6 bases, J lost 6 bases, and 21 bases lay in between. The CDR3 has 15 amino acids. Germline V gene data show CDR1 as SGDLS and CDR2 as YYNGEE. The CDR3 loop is CASTLTDRRGPEAFF. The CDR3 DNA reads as TGTGCCAGCACCCTAACCGACAGGCGAGGCCCTGAAGCTTTCTTT.

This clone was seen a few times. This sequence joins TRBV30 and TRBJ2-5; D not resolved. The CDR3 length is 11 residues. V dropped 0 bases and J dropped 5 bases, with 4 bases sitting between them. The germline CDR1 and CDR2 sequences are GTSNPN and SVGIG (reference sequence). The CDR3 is CAWSVSETQYF. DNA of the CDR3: TGTGCCTGGAGTGTCTCTGAGACCCAGTACTTC.

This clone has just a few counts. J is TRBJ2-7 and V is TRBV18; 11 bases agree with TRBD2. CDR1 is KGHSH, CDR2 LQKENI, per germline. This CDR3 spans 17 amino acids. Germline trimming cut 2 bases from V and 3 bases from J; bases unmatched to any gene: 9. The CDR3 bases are TGTGCCAGCTCACCAAAGGCTAGCGGGGGGACCAACTACGAGCAGTACTTC. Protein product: CASSPKASGGTNYEQYF.

The CDR3 protein is CASSAPPGQVSKGTDTQYF. DNA of the CDR3: TGTGCCAGCAGCGCCCCCCCGGGACAGGTTTCGAAGGGCACAGATACGCAGTATTTT. The chain has TRBV5-6 and TRBJ2-3, with TRBD1 matching 8 bases. V lost 4 bases and J lost 1; bases outside the gene matches: 17. There are 19 residues in the CDR3. Germline loops: CDR1 SGHDT, CDR2 YYEEEE.

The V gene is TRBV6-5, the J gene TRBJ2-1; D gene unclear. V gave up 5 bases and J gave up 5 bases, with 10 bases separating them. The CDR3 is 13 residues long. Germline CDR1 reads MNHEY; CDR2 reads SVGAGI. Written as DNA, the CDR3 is TGTGCCAGCAGTACCAGGATCAACAATGAGCAGTTCTTC. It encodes CASSTRINNEQFF.

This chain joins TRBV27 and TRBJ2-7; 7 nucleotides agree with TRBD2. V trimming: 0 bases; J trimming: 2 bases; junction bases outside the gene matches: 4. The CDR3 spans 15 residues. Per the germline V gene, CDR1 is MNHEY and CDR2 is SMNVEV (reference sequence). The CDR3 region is CASSLSLAVAYEQYF. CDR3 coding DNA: TGTGCCAGCAGTTTATCCCTAGCGGTGGCCTACGAGCAGTACTTC.

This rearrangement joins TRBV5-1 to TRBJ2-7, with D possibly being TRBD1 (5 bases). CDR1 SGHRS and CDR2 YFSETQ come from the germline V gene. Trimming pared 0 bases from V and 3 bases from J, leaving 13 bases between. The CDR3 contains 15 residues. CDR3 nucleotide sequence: TGCGCCAGCAGCTTGGTTCAGGGAAGAGTCTACGAGCAGTACTTC. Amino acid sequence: CASSLVQGRVYEQYF.

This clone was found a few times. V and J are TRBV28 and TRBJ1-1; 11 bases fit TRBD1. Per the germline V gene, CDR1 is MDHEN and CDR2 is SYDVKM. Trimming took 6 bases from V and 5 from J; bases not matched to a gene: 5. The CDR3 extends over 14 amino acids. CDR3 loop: CASRTDRGHTEAFF. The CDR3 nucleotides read TGTGCCAGCAGAACGGACAGGGGGCATACTGAAGCTTTCTTT.